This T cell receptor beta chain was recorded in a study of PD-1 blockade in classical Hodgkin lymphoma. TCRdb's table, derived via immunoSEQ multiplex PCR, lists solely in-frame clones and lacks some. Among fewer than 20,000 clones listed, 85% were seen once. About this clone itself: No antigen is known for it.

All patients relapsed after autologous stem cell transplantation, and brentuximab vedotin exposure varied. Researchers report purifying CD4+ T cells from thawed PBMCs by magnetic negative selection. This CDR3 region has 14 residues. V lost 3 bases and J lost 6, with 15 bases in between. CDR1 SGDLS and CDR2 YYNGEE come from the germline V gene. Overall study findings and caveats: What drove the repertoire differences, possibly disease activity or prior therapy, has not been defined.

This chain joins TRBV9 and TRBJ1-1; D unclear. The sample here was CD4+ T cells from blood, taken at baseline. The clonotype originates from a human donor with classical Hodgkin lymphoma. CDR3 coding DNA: TGTGCCAGCAGCGATCAGGCGGAACGGGCTGAAGCTTTCTTT. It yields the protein CASSDQAERAEAFF.